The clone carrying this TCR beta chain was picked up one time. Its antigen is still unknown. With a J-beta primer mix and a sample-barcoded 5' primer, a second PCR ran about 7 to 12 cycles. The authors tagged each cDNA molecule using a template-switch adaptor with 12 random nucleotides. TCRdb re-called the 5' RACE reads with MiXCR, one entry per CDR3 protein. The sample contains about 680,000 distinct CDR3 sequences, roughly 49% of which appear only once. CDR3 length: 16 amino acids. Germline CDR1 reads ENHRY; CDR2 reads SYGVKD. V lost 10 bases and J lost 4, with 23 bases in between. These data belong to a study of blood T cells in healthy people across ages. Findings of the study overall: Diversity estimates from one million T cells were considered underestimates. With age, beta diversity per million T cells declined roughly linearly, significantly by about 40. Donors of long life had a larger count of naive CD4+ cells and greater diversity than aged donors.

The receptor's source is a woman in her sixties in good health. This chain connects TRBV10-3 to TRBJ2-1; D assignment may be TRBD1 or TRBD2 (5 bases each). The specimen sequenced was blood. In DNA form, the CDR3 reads TGTGCCACCAGCATTGGAGAGGGACGAACTTACAATGAGCAGTTCTTC. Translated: CATSIGEGRTYNEQFF.